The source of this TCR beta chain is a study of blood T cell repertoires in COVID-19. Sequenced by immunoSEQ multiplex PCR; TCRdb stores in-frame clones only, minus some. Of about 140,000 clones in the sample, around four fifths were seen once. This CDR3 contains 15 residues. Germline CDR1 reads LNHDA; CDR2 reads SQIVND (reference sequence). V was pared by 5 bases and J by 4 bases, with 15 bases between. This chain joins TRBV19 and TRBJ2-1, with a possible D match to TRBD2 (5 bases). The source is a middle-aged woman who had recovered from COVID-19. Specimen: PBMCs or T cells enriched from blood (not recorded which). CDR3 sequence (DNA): TGTGCCAGTAGTCCTCTAGCCGGGGTATACAATGAGCAGTTCTTC. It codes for CASSPLAGVYNEQFF.